The 22 T cell receptor beta chains reported below all come from one sample, sequenced in a study of response to subunit inactivated influenza vaccine. TCRdb redid the calling of the RT-PCR reads with MiXCR, one entry per CDR3 protein. This sample has around 170,000 distinct CDR3 sequences, with about 10% found just once. Material: CD8+ T cells sorted from PBMCs, obtained less than 30 months after vaccination. The receptor set was obtained from a man between 50 and 70 years old who received an inactivated influenza vaccine.

This clonotype was counted ten times or more. CDR3 nucleotides: TGCAGTGCCCCTAACGAATTGGAGACCCAGTACTTC. Its translation: CSAPNELETQYF. The V gene is TRBV20-1, the J gene TRBJ2-5, with D hard to call. V shed 6 bases and J shed 5 bases, with 13 bases lying between them. CDR3 length equals 12 residues. The germline CDR1 and CDR2 sequences are DFQATT and SNEGSKA (reference sequence).

The table lists this clonotype with a few counts. The chain carries TRBV6-1 and TRBJ2-1, with 10 bases aligning to TRBD2. The germline CDR1 and CDR2 sequences are MNHNS and SASEGT. The junction had 6 bases not matched to a gene; V was cut back by 8 bases and J by 2 bases. This CDR3 is built from 15 residues. The CDR3 DNA reads as TGTGCCAGCCTAGCGGGAGCCTCGGCCTACAATGAGCAGTTCTTC. Translated: CASLAGASAYNEQFF.

The chain employs TRBV7-9 and TRBJ2-5; 8 bases align to TRBD2. CDR1 and CDR2 (germline): SEHNR, FQNEAQ (reference sequence). CDR3 length: 17 amino acids. V dropped 2 bases and J dropped 0; count of bases not matched to a gene: 8. CDR3 loop: CASSLQKRGGYQETQYF. The DNA for the CDR3 is TGTGCCAGCAGCTTACAAAAACGCGGGGGGTACCAAGAGACCCAGTACTTC.

This clonotype was counted only a few times. The chain recombines TRBV4-1 with TRBJ1-2; 8 nucleotides agree with TRBD1. The CDR3 is 16 amino acids. The germline gives CDR1 MGHRA, CDR2 YSYEKL. The J segment lost 4 bases and the V segment lost 0 bases, leaving 7 bases of the junction unmatched. DNA for the CDR3: TGCGCCAGCAGCCAAGATCCGGCAGGGGGCAGCTATGGCTACACCTTC. This encodes CASSQDPAGGSYGYTF.

This rearrangement joins TRBV29-1 to TRBJ2-1; TRBD1 aligns across 9 bases. Germline V gene sequence: CDR1 SQVTM, CDR2 ANQGSEA. The length of the CDR3 is 14 residues. The J segment lost 9 bases and the V segment lost 8 bases, leaving 14 bases of the junction unmatched. The CDR3 DNA follows: TGCAGCACGCCCCCGGGACAGGGTTATTCTGAGCAGTTCTTC. Translated, it gives CSTPPGQGYSEQFF.

The chain employs TRBV4-3 and TRBJ2-5; a possible D gene is TRBD1 (7 bases). CDR1 and CDR2 (germline): LGHNA, YSLEER. Trimming shortened V by 0 bases and J by 1 base, and 12 bases separated the two germline ends. The CDR3 length is 16 residues. This chain's CDR3 is CASSQDAGGSQETQYF. CDR3 sequence (DNA): TGCGCCAGCAGCCAAGATGCAGGGGGGAGCCAAGAGACCCAGTACTTC.

This clonotype was observed a handful of times. J is TRBJ2-1 and V is TRBV6-2 or TRBV6-3, with D possibly matching TRBD2 (5 bases). The CDR3 sequence is 14 residues long. Germline loops: CDR1 MNHEY, CDR2 SVGEGT. The V end was cut by 7 bases, the J end by 6 bases, with 16 bases between. The CDR3 DNA reads TGTGCCAGCAACACACTCAAGGCGGGCAATGAGCAGTTCTTC. It is translated as CASNTLKAGNEQFF.

This clonotype has only a few counts. The rearrangement joins TRBV30 to TRBJ1-3, with D hard to call. V was shortened by 5 bases and J by 0 bases, with 5 bases between the two germline ends. The CDR3 runs to 12 residues. Germline loops: CDR1 GTSNPN, CDR2 SVGIG (reference sequence). CDR3 region: CAWPSSGNTIYF. The CDR3 bases are TGTGCCTGGCCGTCCTCTGGAAACACCATATATTTT.

V is TRBV30 and J is TRBJ2-3, with 8 positions matching TRBD2. Germline loops: CDR1 GTSNPN, CDR2 SVGIG (reference sequence). V lost 7 bases to trimming and J lost 0 bases; unmatched junction nucleotides: 6. This CDR3 region has 14 residues. CDR3 DNA: TGTGCCTTTCGACTAGCGAGAAGCACAGATACGCAGTATTTT. This translates into CAFRLARSTDTQYF.

This clonotype has more than one count but fewer than ten. The chain uses TRBV7-3 and TRBJ2-1; D remains ambiguous. The CDR3 loop spans 16 amino acids. Trimming took 0 bases from V and 2 from J, leaving 11 bases between them. Germline CDR1 SGHTA, CDR2 FQGTGA. As DNA, the CDR3 is TGTGCCAGCAGCTTAACGTCGCCAGGTGCCTACAATGAGCAGTTCTTC. This encodes CASSLTSPGAYNEQFF.

The V gene is TRBV15, the J gene TRBJ2-7, with D unclear. There are 14 residues in the CDR3. The V end lost 5 bases, the J end lost 0 bases, and 11 bases lay between the germline ends. Germline CDR1 is LNHNV and CDR2 is YYDKDF (reference sequence). Here the CDR3 reads CATSQKASSYEQYF. The DNA of the CDR3 is TGTGCCACCAGCCAGAAAGCGAGCTCCTACGAGCAGTACTTC.

This clonotype came up many times. The rearrangement links TRBV10-3 to TRBJ2-7; 11 bases are shared with TRBD2. The CDR3 spans 16 residues. Germline V gene data show CDR1 as ENHRY and CDR2 as SYGVKD. After removal of 6 bases from V and 3 bases from J, the junction contained 10 bases not matched to a gene. DNA for the CDR3: TGTGCCATCAGGCACCCCAGCGGGACTAGCGGCTACGAGCAGTACTTC. Its protein is CAIRHPSGTSGYEQYF.

This chain uses TRBV29-1 with TRBJ2-3; tentatively, D is TRBD2 (5 bases). The CDR3 is 10 residues long. Germline CDR1 and CDR2: SQVTM and ANQGSEA. V lost 5 bases and J lost 9, with 9 bases in between. The CDR3 nucleotides read TGCAGCGTTCGGGGTTCGACGCAGTATTTT. Its translation is CSVRGSTQYF.

This clonotype was found a few times. V usage is TRBV6-1 and J usage is TRBJ2-3; D gene uncertain. The V gene lost 6 bases and the J gene lost 3 bases, with 19 bases spanning the gap. There are 16 residues in the CDR3. Germline values: CDR1 MNHNS, CDR2 SASEGT. CDR3 sequence: CASRKLRLDRTDTQYF. As DNA, the CDR3 is TGTGCCAGCAGAAAACTACGGTTGGATAGAACAGATACGCAGTATTTT.

The chain couples TRBV7-7 to TRBJ2-1, with a tentative D call TRBD1 (6 bases). V was shortened by 5 bases and J by 6 bases, with 17 bases between the two germline ends. Germline CDR1 is SSHAT and CDR2 is FNYEAQ (reference sequence). The CDR3 runs to 15 residues. CDR3 loop: CASSPGDKEINEQFF. The CDR3 DNA is TGTGCCAGCAGCCCCGGGGACAAGGAAATCAATGAGCAGTTCTTC.

This clonotype was found a few times. The rearrangement joins TRBV7-9 to TRBJ2-5; 10 nucleotides match TRBD2. The length of the CDR3 is 14 residues. The J segment lost 2 bases and the V segment lost 8 bases, leaving 5 bases of the junction unmatched. CDR1 and CDR2 from the germline V gene are SEHNR and FQNEAQ (reference sequence). CDR3 amino acids: CASSGLAVQETQYF. The CDR3 DNA is TGTGCCAGCTCAGGACTAGCGGTACAAGAGACCCAGTACTTC.

The chain recombines TRBV25-1 with TRBJ2-5; the match to TRBD2 covers 7 bases. Per germline, CDR1 MGHDK and CDR2 SYGVNS. V was pared by 2 bases and J by 5 bases, with 5 bases of the junction left unmatched. This CDR3 has 14 residues. CDR3 region: CASSEMGGSETQYF. The CDR3 DNA reads TGTGCCAGCAGTGAAATGGGAGGGTCGGAGACCCAGTACTTC. Using reference TRBV25-1 and TRBJ2-5 for the parts outside the CDR3, the full variable domain is EADIYQTPRYLVIGTGKKITLECSQTMGHDKMYWYQQDPGMELHLIHYSYGVNSTEKGDLSSESTVSRIRTEHFPLTLESARPSHTSQYLCASSEMGGSETQYFGPGTRLLVL.

The table lists this clonotype with a few counts. This sequence joins TRBV9 and TRBJ2-1, with TRBD2 matching over 9 bases. Germline V CDR1 and CDR2: SGDLS, YYNGEE. The CDR3 has 15 residues. V shed 3 bases, J shed 8 bases, and the junction held 9 bases outside the gene matches. For the CDR3, the DNA is TGTGCCAGCAGCGACCTAGCGGGAATTTACCATGAGCAGTTCTTC. Translation gives CASSDLAGIYHEQFF.

This clonotype was detected ten times or more. V and J are TRBV4-1 and TRBJ2-1; D ambiguous. Germline V CDR1 and CDR2: MGHRA, YSYEKL. V was shortened by 1 base and J by 8 bases, with 21 bases between the two germline ends. This CDR3 region has 17 residues. CDR3: CASSQVSATLDTDEQFF. The CDR3 bases are TGCGCCAGCAGCCAAGTTTCCGCTACCCTAGATACCGATGAGCAGTTCTTC.

This clonotype turned up a few times. The CDR3 here is CASSIRDRDRGAQYF. The CDR3 DNA reads TGTGCCAGCAGCATCCGGGACAGGGACCGGGGGGCCCAGTACTTC. The chain is built from TRBV7-9 and TRBJ2-5, with TRBD1 identical over 9 bases. Germline assignment: CDR1 SEHNR and CDR2 FQNEAQ (reference sequence). The J segment lost 9 bases and the V segment lost 5 bases, leaving 13 bases of the junction unmatched. The CDR3 runs to 15 residues.

The rearrangement uses TRBV7-6 and TRBJ1-1; D unresolved. V lost 5 bases and J 5 bases, leaving 15 bases between the germline ends. Germline-derived CDR1 and CDR2 are SGHVS and FNYEAQ. The CDR3 consists of 14 residues. The CDR3 here is CASSRGWAGTEAFF. DNA for the CDR3: TGTGCCAGCAGCCGCGGATGGGCGGGGACTGAAGCTTTCTTT.

V is TRBV7-6 and J is TRBJ1-3; no clear D gene. Looked up from germline, CDR1 is SGHVS and CDR2 is FNYEAQ. The CDR3 is 15 residues long. Trimming stripped 5 bases from V and 0 bases from J, with 11 bases between. Here the CDR3 DNA reads TGTGCCAGCAGCGGAAACGGCAACTCTGGAAACACCATATATTTT. Protein: CASSGNGNSGNTIYF. The whole variable domain, remainder taken from reference TRBV7-6 and TRBJ1-3, is GAGVSQSPRYKVTKRGQDVALRCDPISGHVSLYWYRQALGQGPEFLTYFNYEAQQDKSGLPNDRFSAERPEGSISTLTIQRTEQRDSAMYRCASSGNGNSGNTIYFGEGSWLTVV.